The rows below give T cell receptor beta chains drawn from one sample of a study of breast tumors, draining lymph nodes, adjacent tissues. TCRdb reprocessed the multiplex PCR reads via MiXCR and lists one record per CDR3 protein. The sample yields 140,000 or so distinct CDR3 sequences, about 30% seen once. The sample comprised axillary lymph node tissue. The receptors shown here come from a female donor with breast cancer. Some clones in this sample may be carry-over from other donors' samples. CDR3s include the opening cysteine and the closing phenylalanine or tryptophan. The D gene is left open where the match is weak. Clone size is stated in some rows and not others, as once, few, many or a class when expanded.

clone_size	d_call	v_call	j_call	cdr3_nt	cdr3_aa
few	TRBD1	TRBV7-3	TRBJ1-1	TGTGCCAGCAGCTCGGACAGGGGGGCTGAAGCTTTCTTT	CASSSDRGAEAFF
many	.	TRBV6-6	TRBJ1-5	TGTGCCAGCAGTTATTACAGGGTTCATCAGCCCCAGCATTTT	CASSYYRVHQPQHF
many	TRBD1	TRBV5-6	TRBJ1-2	TGTGCCAGCAGGAACAGGGGTTCTAACTATGGCTACACCTTC	CASRNRGSNYGYTF
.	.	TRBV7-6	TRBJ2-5	TGTGCCAGCAGCCCCAGGGGCCGTGACCAAGAGACCCAGTACTTC	CASSPRGRDQETQYF
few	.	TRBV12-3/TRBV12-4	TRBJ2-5	TGTGCCAGCAGTTTCCCCCCCGAGACCCAGTACTTC	CASSFPPETQYF
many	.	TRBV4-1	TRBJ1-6	TGCGCCAGCAGCCAACTCATCGGCGGCCCCCTCCACTTT	CASSQLIGGPLHF
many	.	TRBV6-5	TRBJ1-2	TGTGCCAGCAGTTACTCGGGGGAGCGCTATGGCTACACCTTC	CASSYSGERYGYTF
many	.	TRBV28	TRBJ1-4	TGTGCCAGCAGTTTTGGGGAGGCTGAAAAACTGTTTTTT	CASSFGEAEKLFF
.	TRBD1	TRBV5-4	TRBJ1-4	TGTGCCAGCAGCCCGACAGGGGGAAACGAAAAACTGTTTTTT	CASSPTGGNEKLFF
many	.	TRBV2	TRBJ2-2	TGTGCCAGCAGTGGTGACAGGCGCGGCGGGGAGCTGTTTTTT	CASSGDRRGGELFF
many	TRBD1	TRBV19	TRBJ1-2	TGTGCCAGTAGCTTATCTCGGGACAGGGAAGCCTTTCTTGGCTACACCTTC	CASSLSRDREAFLGYTF
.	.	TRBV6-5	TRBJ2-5	TGTGCCAGCAGTTATGCGGTCAGTCGAATGCAGACCCAGTACTTC	CASSYAVSRMQTQYF
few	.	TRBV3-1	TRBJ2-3	TGTGCCAGCAGCCAAAGTATGGCTAGCGGCACAGATACGCAGTATTTT	CASSQSMASGTDTQYF
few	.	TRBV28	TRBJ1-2	TGTGCCAGCAGTTTACTGGGGGCCGGAGTAGGCTATGGCTACACCTTC	CASSLLGAGVGYGYTF
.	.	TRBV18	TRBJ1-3	TGTGCCAGCTCACGCTCGGTTAACACCATATATTTT	CASSRSVNTIYF
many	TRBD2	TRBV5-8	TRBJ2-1	TGTGCCAGCAGCTTCCGGGGGGATCCCCCCTACAATGAGCAGTTCTTC	CASSFRGDPPYNEQFF
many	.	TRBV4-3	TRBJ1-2	TGCGCCAGCAGCCAATTCCAGGGGAATGGCTACACCTTC	CASSQFQGNGYTF
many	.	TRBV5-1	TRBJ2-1	TGCGCCAGCAGCCCAGGGGTTTCCGATGAGCAGTTCTTC	CASSPGVSDEQFF
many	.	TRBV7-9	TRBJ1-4	TGTGCCAGCAGCCCCAGAGTAGGAGCAACTAATGAAAAACTGTTTTTT	CASSPRVGATNEKLFF
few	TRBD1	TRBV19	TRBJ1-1	TGTGCCAGTAGTATTGGGGACAGGGCCACTGAAGCTTTCTTT	CASSIGDRATEAFF
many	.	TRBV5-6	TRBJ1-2	TGTGCCAGCAGCTTACCCGGGAGCCTCTATAACTATGGCTACACCTTC	CASSLPGSLYNYGYTF
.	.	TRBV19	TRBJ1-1	TGTGCCAGTAGAGATTTTTTGAACACTGAAGCTTTCTTT	CASRDFLNTEAFF
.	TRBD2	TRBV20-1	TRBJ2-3	TGCAGTGCTAGAGAGAGGGGACTAGCGACCGTTGATACGCAGTACTTT	CSARERGLATVDTQYF
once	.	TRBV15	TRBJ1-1	TGTGCCAGCAGTCTAGGAGGACGGGAAGCTTTCTTT	CASSLGGREAFF
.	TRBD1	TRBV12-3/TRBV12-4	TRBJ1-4	TGTGCCAGCGGGGGGACAGGGGTTGAAAAACTGTTTTTT	CASGGTGVEKLFF
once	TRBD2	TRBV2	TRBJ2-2	TGTGCCAGCAGCCGCGGGGGGCAGATCGGGGAGCTGTTTTTT	CASSRGGQIGELFF
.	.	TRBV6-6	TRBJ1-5	TGTGCCAGCAGTATTAGCGGGGAAGGTGGCAATCAGCCCCAGCATTTT	CASSISGEGGNQPQHF
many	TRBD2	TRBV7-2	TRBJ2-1	TGTGCCTTAAAAAGCGGGGGGACCAGGAATGAGCAGTTCTTC	CALKSGGTRNEQFF
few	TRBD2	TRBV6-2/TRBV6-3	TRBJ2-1	TGTGCCAGCAGTTCTATTAGACTAGCGGGAACCCACAATGAGCAGTTCTTC	CASSSIRLAGTHNEQFF
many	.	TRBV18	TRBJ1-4	TGTGCCAGCTCACCGGGGGGTAATGAAAAACTGTTTTTT	CASSPGGNEKLFF
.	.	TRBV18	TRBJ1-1	TGTGCCAGCTCACCGGCGGACAGCCGTAACACTGAAGCTTTCTTT	CASSPADSRNTEAFF
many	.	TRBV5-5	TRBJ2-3	TGTGCCAGCAGCTTGTTGCAGGACCCAGATACGCAGTATTTT	CASSLLQDPDTQYF
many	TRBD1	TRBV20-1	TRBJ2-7	TGCAGTGCCCCTAACCCGGGACAGGGGGTTGAGCAGTACTTC	CSAPNPGQGVEQYF
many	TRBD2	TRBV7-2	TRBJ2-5	TGTGCCAGCAGAAAGACTAGCGGGCAAGAGACCCAGTACTTC	CASRKTSGQETQYF
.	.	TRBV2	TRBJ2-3	TGTGCCAGCATCATGGGAACTGGGGCGCGCGACACAGATACGCAGTACTTT	CASIMGTGARDTDTQYF
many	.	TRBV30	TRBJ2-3	TGTGCCTGGAGTGTCTGGGGGGCTACCGGCACAGATACGCAGTATTTT	CAWSVWGATGTDTQYF
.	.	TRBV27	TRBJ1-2	TGTGCCAGCAGTTCTACAAATAACTATGGCTACACCTTC	CASSSTNNYGYTF
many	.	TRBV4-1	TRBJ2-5	TGCGCCAGGAAAGGATTCCAAGTACCTCAAGAGACCCAGTACTTC	CARKGFQVPQETQYF
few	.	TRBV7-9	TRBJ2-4	TGTGCCAGCAGCTTAGACGGCACTACTAAAAACATTCAGTGCTTC	CASSLDGTTKNIQCF
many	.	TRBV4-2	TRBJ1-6	TGTGCCAGCAGCCTCGGGGTAGGGGATTCACCCCTCCACTTT	CASSLGVGDSPLHF
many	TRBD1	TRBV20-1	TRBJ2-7	TGCAGTGCCGCGGGACAGGGAGGATACGAGCAGTACTTC	CSAAGQGGYEQYF
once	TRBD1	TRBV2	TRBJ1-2	TGTGCCAGCACCCAGGGGGGTCGAGACTATGGCTACACCTTC	CASTQGGRDYGYTF
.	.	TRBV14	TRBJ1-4	TGTGCCAGCAGCCCAATGCCAGGCCTTGAAAAACTGTTTTTT	CASSPMPGLEKLFF
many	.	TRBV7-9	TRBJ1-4	TGTGCCAGCAGCCAAGCGGCGGGTGGCGAAAAACTGTTTTTT	CASSQAAGGEKLFF
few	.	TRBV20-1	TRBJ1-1	TGCAGTGCTAGGAGCATGAACACTGAAGCTTTCTTT	CSARSMNTEAFF
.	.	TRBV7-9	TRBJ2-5	TGTGCCAGCAGCTCCCCGGGACATGCAAGCAATCAGCCCCAGTACTTC	CASSSPGHASNQPQYF
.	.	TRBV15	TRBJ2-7	TGTGCCACCAGCTTAAGAGGGAAAAGGAGCGGCGAGCAGTACTTC	CATSLRGKRSGEQYF
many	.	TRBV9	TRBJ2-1	TGTGCCAGCAGCGTATGGGGTACGGGGTCCTACAATGAGCAGTTCTTC	CASSVWGTGSYNEQFF
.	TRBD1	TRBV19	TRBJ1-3	TGTGCCAGTAGTCCGCCGACAGGGTATGGAAACACCATATATTTT	CASSPPTGYGNTIYF
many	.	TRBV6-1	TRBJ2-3	TGTGCCAGCAGTGACCACACGACACCCACAGATACGCAGTATTTT	CASSDHTTPTDTQYF
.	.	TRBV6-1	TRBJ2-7	TGTGCCAGCAGTCAAGCCAAGGACCCAAAGGACAGCTACTACGAGCAGTACTTC	CASSQAKDPKDSYYEQYF
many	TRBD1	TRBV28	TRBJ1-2	TGTGCCAGCAGCCCTACCCCCGGGACAGGGGGAAACTATGGCTACACCTTC	CASSPTPGTGGNYGYTF
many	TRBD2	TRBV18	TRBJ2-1	TGTGCCAGCTCACCGACTAGCGGGGGACACAATGAGCAGTTCTTC	CASSPTSGGHNEQFF
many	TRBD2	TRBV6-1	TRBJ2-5	TGTGCCGGAGGATGGGGGGGGTTCCAGACCCAGTACTTC	CAGGWGGFQTQYF
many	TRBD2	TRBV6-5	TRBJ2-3	TGTGCCAGCAGATGGACTAGCGGGGGCACAGATACGCAGTATTTT	CASRWTSGGTDTQYF
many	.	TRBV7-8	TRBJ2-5	TGTGCCAGCAGCTTATCCGGGGAGACCCAGTACTTC	CASSLSGETQYF
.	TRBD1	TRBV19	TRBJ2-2	TGTGCCACTCGTCCCGGGACAGGAATGAAAGGGGAGCTGTTTTTT	CATRPGTGMKGELFF
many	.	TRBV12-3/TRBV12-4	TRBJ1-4	TGTGCCAGCAGTCACCCCCAGGGGCTGAGTGAAAAACTGTTTTTT	CASSHPQGLSEKLFF
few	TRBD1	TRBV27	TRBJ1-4	TGTGCCAGCAGTTCGGACAGGGAGGGCGAAAAACTGTTTTTT	CASSSDREGEKLFF
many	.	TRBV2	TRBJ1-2	TGTGCCAGCGGGGAGGGACAAGCCTATGGCTACACCTTC	CASGEGQAYGYTF